The 14 T cell receptor beta chains given below trace back to one sample, sequenced in a study of cytomegalovirus exposure and HLA in healthy donors. PCR amplification relied on 60 Vbeta primers (plus 13 Jbeta primers). TCRdb keeps only in-frame clones here, not all; method: immunoSEQ multiplex PCR. The sample carries 100,000 to 150,000 clones, over 70% recorded once. The sequenced sample consisted of PBMCs. The receptors originated from a woman in her sixties in good health and CMV-seropositive.

There are a few counts of this clone. The rearrangement uses TRBV5-1 and TRBJ1-5; D might be TRBD1 (5 bases). The CDR3 is 15 amino acids. V lost 4 bases and J lost 7, with 18 bases in between. CDR1 and CDR2 (germline): SGHRS, YFSETQ. DNA for the CDR3: TGCGCCAGCAGCCCCCAAATAGGGGCAGGACAGCCCCAGCATTTT. Protein sequence: CASSPQIGAGQPQHF.

V gene TRBV5-1 combines with J gene TRBJ2-2, with D perhaps matching TRBD1 (6 bases). V shed 0 bases and J shed 17 bases, with 23 bases lying between them. Germline assignment: CDR1 SGHRS and CDR2 YFSETQ. The CDR3 loop spans 15 amino acids. CDR3 sequence reads: CASSLEGTQSPGCFF. For the CDR3, the DNA is TGCGCCAGCAGCTTGGAGGGGACACAGTCCCCGGGGTGTTTTTTT.

This clone was observed a handful of times. The rearrangement joins TRBV10-3 to TRBJ2-7; TRBD1 matches at 8 bases. The CDR3 length is 14 residues. V gave up 3 bases and J gave up 3 bases; unmatched junction bases: 4. Germline CDR1 is ENHRY and CDR2 is SYGVKD. CDR3 in amino acids: CAISDDRGIYEQYF. The CDR3, as DNA: TGTGCCATCAGTGACGACAGGGGAATCTACGAGCAGTACTTC.

The genes are TRBV9 and TRBJ1-3; a possible D gene is TRBD1 (5 bases). With 3 bases removed from V and 4 bases from J, the gap between germline ends came to 14 bases. The germline V gene has CDR1 SGDLS and CDR2 YYNGEE. The CDR3 sequence is 15 residues long. This CDR3 reads CASSETQGWGNTIYF. CDR3 in DNA: TGTGCCAGCAGCGAAACCCAGGGTTGGGGAAACACCATATATTTT.

This clone came up once. J is TRBJ1-1 and V is TRBV19; 10 bases map to TRBD1. In germline, CDR1 is LNHDA, CDR2 SQIVND (reference sequence). Trimming removed 5 bases from V and 11 bases from J; junction bases left unmatched: 8. This CDR3 is built from 13 residues. Here the CDR3 DNA reads TGTGCCAGTAGTTCACGGGACAGGGGAATCGCTTTCTTT. Translation: CASSSRDRGIAFF. The full variable domain, in which reference TRBV19 and TRBJ1-1 provide the parts outside the CDR3, is DGGITQSPKYLFRKEGQNVTLSCEQNLNHDAMYWYRQDPGQGLRLIYYSQIVNDFQKGDIAEGYSVSREKKESFPLTVTSAQKNPTAFYLCASSSRDRGIAFFGQGTRLTVV.

This clone was counted only a few times. The chain uses TRBV25-1 and TRBJ2-3; 7 positions agree with TRBD1. V lost 1 base to trimming and J lost 2 bases; unmatched junction nucleotides: 3. This CDR3 region has 15 residues. The V gene's germline CDR1 is MGHDK and CDR2 SYGVNS. This CDR3 is CASSELGQFTDTQYF. CDR3 bases: TGTGCCAGCAGTGAATTGGGACAGTTCACAGATACGCAGTATTTT.

This chain uses TRBV5-6 with TRBJ1-5; the D gene is possibly TRBD1 (6 bases). V lost 4 bases to trimming and J lost 6 bases, with 11 bases between them. The germline V gene has CDR1 SGHDT and CDR2 YYEEEE. The CDR3 is 13 residues long. The CDR3 sequence is CASSLQGSQPQHF. As DNA, the CDR3 is TGTGCCAGCAGCCTGCAGGGGTCTCAGCCCCAGCATTTT.

J is TRBJ2-7 and V is TRBV4-1; 8 bases are shared with TRBD2. Per germline, CDR1 MGHRA and CDR2 YSYEKL. The CDR3 consists of 15 residues. V was pared by 0 bases and J by 3 bases, with 4 bases of the junction left unmatched. CDR3 nucleotides: TGCGCCAGCAGCCAAGATCTTAGCGGGGTCTACGAGCAGTACTTC. This sequence encodes CASSQDLSGVYEQYF.

V usage is TRBV6-1 and J usage is TRBJ2-7; D call uncertain. Germline V lookup: CDR1 MNHNS, CDR2 SASEGT. CDR3 length equals 12 residues. With 2 bases removed from V and 7 bases from J, the gap between germline ends came to 9 bases. CDR3 DNA: TGTGCCAGCAGTGAATATTCCAGGGAGCAGTACTTC. Protein: CASSEYSREQYF.

The V call is TRBV7-6, the J call TRBJ1-5, with 7 bases fitting TRBD1. The CDR3 covers 14 residues. The trim removed 3 bases at V and 4 bases at J, leaving 3 bases unmatched. Germline V gives CDR1 SGHVS, CDR2 FNYEAQ. CDR3 DNA sequence: TGTGCCAGCAGCTTGGGGGACAGTAATCAGCCCCAGCATTTT. Amino acids: CASSLGDSNQPQHF.

The chain combines TRBV19 with TRBJ1-5; 9 bases are shared with TRBD1. Losses at the gene ends were 7 bases for V and 5 bases for J; bases not matched to a gene: 12. CDR3 length: 16 residues. Per the germline V gene, CDR1 is LNHDA and CDR2 is SQIVND (reference sequence). DNA for the CDR3: TGTGCCAGTACCGCGGACAGGGGAATAAGGTATCAGCCCCAGCATTTT. The encoded protein is CASTADRGIRYQPQHF.

CDR3 DNA sequence: TGTGCCAGCAGCTTAGTTAGCGCCCCCCTGGCCACTGAAGCTTTCTTT. Protein sequence: CASSLVSAPLATEAFF. The J gene is TRBJ1-1, the V gene TRBV11-3; D ambiguous. The CDR3 extends over 16 amino acids. V lost 1 base to trimming and J lost 4 bases, with 16 bases between them. Per the germline V gene, CDR1 is SGHNT and CDR2 is YENEEA.

The chain has TRBV6-6 and TRBJ1-1; D uncertain. CDR3 size: 11 residues. In germline, CDR1 is MNHNY, CDR2 SVGAGI (reference sequence). Deletions cut 4 bases from V and 8 bases from J, with 8 bases between. This CDR3 is CASSFSREAFF. CDR3 in DNA: TGTGCCAGCAGTTTTTCGAGAGAAGCTTTCTTT.

The genes are TRBV13 and TRBJ1-3; the D gene is possibly TRBD1 (5 bases). The CDR3 has 13 amino acids. V gave up 5 bases and J gave up 4 bases, with 9 bases separating them. CDR1 PRHDT and CDR2 FYEKMQ come from the germline V gene (reference sequence). CDR3 sequence: CASSRRQGNTIYF. The CDR3 DNA reads as TGTGCCAGCAGCCGGCGACAGGGAAACACCATATATTTT.